This TCR beta chain was found in a study of CD8 T cells in ankylosing spondylitis. Only a few counts were recorded for this clonotype. Its antigen is unknown. TCRdb called the 5' RACE reads again in MiXCR, with one record for every CDR3 protein. The table includes a few hundred thousand distinct CDR3 sequences, around 22% detected once. Germline V gives CDR1 SGHDT, CDR2 YYEEEE. V gave up 4 bases and J gave up 2 bases; unmatched junction bases: 10. CDR3 length equals 17 residues. Study conclusions and caveats: Apparently characteristic of ankylosing spondylitis blood was a TCR beta motif (fewer than 10 highly homologous variants).

The TCR was taken from a male donor with ankylosing spondylitis. The chain uses TRBV5-6 and TRBJ1-2, with 11 bases aligning to TRBD1. The specimen was blood, either unsorted or a sorted T cell fraction (not recorded which). CDR3 amino acids: CASSPRGQGALNYGYTF. The CDR3 coding sequence is TGTGCCAGCAGCCCTCGCGGACAGGGGGCCTTGAACTATGGCTACACCTTC. The full variable domain, with the rest looked up from reference TRBV5-6 and TRBJ1-2, is DAGVTQSPTHLIKTRGQQVTLRCSPKSGHDTVSWYQQALGQGPQFIFQYYEEEERQRGNFPDRFSGHQFPNYSSELNVNALLLGDSALYLCASSPRGQGALNYGYTFGSGTRLTVV.